This TCR beta chain was sequenced in a study of blood T cell repertoires in COVID-19. The overall study: Spain, Italy and the United States supplied samples that represented acute and convalescent COVID-19.

In the authors' workflow: Nucleated cell number was recorded as an estimate derived from reference gene primer amplification. The protocol was immunoSEQ multiplex PCR, while the TCRdb copy is restricted to in-frame clones and leaves out a portion. The DNA was the basis for D and trimming; V, J and clone size are from that table. The data show under 300,000 clones, about nine tenths seen once. Clinical history as reported by participants underpinned cohort assignment. What the recovered Cohort 3 donors had was two negative PCRs, clearance, or symptom resolution. Germline CDR1 and CDR2: MGHDK and SYGVNS. Trimming removed 4 bases from V and 3 bases from J, with 7 bases in between. The CDR3 runs to 13 residues.

J is TRBJ1-3 and V is TRBV25-1; D is unresolved. Material for sequencing was PBMCs or T cells enriched from blood (not recorded which). This clonotype was sampled from a middle-aged woman who had recovered from COVID-19. CDR3 DNA: TGTGCCAGCAGTGCCGTTAATGGAAACACCATATATTTT. This gives the protein CASSAVNGNTIYF.